The 21 T cell receptor beta chains below were found in one sample sequenced in a study of cytomegalovirus exposure and HLA in healthy donors (dated by TCRdb to the late 2010s). The library was made by the immunoSEQ multiplex PCR assay. The table comes from immuneACCESS by way of TCRdb, which keeps in-frame sequences with V and J called. Part of the clones is missing from these tables; in studies checked, under half for an unresolved V gene and the rest for unknown reasons. This sample has 65,000 to 80,000 clones in its table, and approximately 95% of those were observed once. The ten largest clonotypes hold approximately 3.3% of the sample. The sample consisted of PBMCs. These TCRs come from a young woman in good health and CMV-seropositive.

The chain carries TRBV2 and TRBJ2-1; possible D gene TRBD2, 6 bases. This CDR3 region has 12 residues. V lost 6 bases, J lost 8 bases, and 11 bases lay in between. The germline V gene encodes CDR1 SNHLY and CDR2 FYNNEI. The CDR3: CASSGGMHEQFF. Written as DNA, the CDR3 is TGTGCCAGCAGCGGCGGGATGCATGAGCAGTTCTTC.

J is TRBJ1-2 and V is TRBV11-3; D unresolved. The ends were cut back, 0 bases at V and 6 bases at J, with 11 bases in the middle. The CDR3 has 14 residues. Germline V gene data show CDR1 as SGHNT and CDR2 as YENEEA. CDR3 protein: CASSLDKGGHGYTF. DNA for the CDR3: TGTGCCAGCAGCTTAGATAAGGGAGGGCATGGCTACACCTTC.

This sequence joins TRBV6-1 and TRBJ1-5; D is possibly TRBD1 (6 bases). V was clipped by 3 bases and J by 5 bases, with 11 bases between them. This CDR3 region has 14 residues. The germline V gene encodes CDR1 MNHNS and CDR2 SASEGT. The CDR3 reads CASSEGGGHQPQHF. In DNA form, the CDR3 reads TGTGCCAGCAGTGAGGGAGGGGGTCATCAGCCCCAGCATTTT.

The chain has TRBV7-2 and TRBJ1-1; a possible D gene is TRBD1 (6 bases). Between the trimmed V and J ends, which lost 6 bases and 5 bases, there was a span of 22 bases. CDR3 length: 16 amino acids. Looked up from germline, CDR1 is SGHTA and CDR2 is FQGNSA. CDR3 in DNA: TGTGCCAGCAGTTCATTCCTTCAGGGGCTAGGAACTGAAGCTTTCTTT. Its protein product is CASSSFLQGLGTEAFF.

This clone was seen once. The V call is TRBV7-3, the J call TRBJ2-7, with 7 bases identical to TRBD2. In germline, CDR1 is SGHTA, CDR2 FQGTGA. V lost 5 bases and J lost 0; bases outside the gene matches: 4. The CDR3 totals 14 residues. The CDR3: CASSPGGSSYEQYF. The CDR3 coding sequence is TGTGCCAGCAGCCCGGGGGGTAGCTCCTACGAGCAGTACTTC.

The chain links TRBV11-2 to TRBJ2-3; TRBD2 aligns across 13 bases. V shed 1 base and J 4 bases; nucleotides not matched to a gene: 5. Germline CDR1 SGHAT, CDR2 FQNNGV. This CDR3 spans 17 amino acids. In DNA form, the CDR3 reads TGTGCCAGCAGCTTAGGGACTAGCGGGAGATTTTCAGATACGCAGTATTTT. Translation gives CASSLGTSGRFSDTQYF.

The genes are TRBV7-3 and TRBJ2-2; 9 bases are a match to TRBD1. The length of the CDR3 is 14 residues. The germline V gene has CDR1 SGHTA and CDR2 FQGTGA. V dropped 5 bases and J dropped 3; count of bases not matched to a gene: 1. Here the CDR3 reads CASSRTGDTGELFF. The CDR3 DNA sequence: TGTGCCAGCAGCCGGACAGGGGACACCGGGGAGCTGTTTTTT.

The chain joins TRBV6-6 to TRBJ2-2; 7 nucleotides align to TRBD2. V lost 3 bases, J lost 5 bases, and 9 bases stayed unmatched. Germline CDR1 is MNHNY and CDR2 is SVGAGI (reference sequence). The CDR3 spans 16 residues. The CDR3 loop is CASSYRPGGRTGELFF. In DNA form, the CDR3 reads TGTGCCAGCAGTTATAGACCGGGAGGTAGAACCGGGGAGCTGTTTTTT.

V is TRBV6-1 and J is TRBJ1-2; D possibly corresponds to TRBD1 (5 bases). The CDR3 is 15 amino acids. Per germline, CDR1 MNHNS and CDR2 SASEGT. The V end lost 1 base, the J end lost 8 bases, and 17 bases lay between the germline ends. The CDR3 nucleotides read TGTGCCAGCAGTGAAGGCGGGACCGCCGTGAAGGGCTACACCTTC. Translating it yields CASSEGGTAVKGYTF.

This chain uses TRBV2 with TRBJ2-3, with unresolved D. This CDR3 is built from 13 residues. Germline V lookup: CDR1 SNHLY, CDR2 FYNNEI. V was pared by 6 bases and J by 6 bases, with 13 bases between. The CDR3 region is CASRAFLRDTQYF. The DNA for the CDR3 is TGTGCCAGCAGAGCCTTCCTGCGGGATACGCAGTATTTT.

This clone was seen once. The chain links TRBV25-1 to TRBJ2-1; TRBD2 agrees at 12 bases. V gave up 0 bases and J gave up 5 bases; unmatched junction bases: 5. CDR3 length: 17 residues. The germline V gene encodes CDR1 MGHDK and CDR2 SYGVNS. In DNA form, the CDR3 reads TGTGCCAGCAGTGAATATCGGCTAGCGGGAGGGGACAATGAGCAGTTCTTC. Amino acid sequence: CASSEYRLAGGDNEQFF. Using reference TRBV25-1 and TRBJ2-1 for the parts outside the CDR3, the full variable domain is EADIYQTPRYLVIGTGKKITLECSQTMGHDKMYWYQQDPGMELHLIHYSYGVNSTEKGDLSSESTVSRIRTEHFPLTLESARPSHTSQYLCASSEYRLAGGDNEQFFGPGTRLTVL.

The CDR3 DNA sequence: TGTGCCAGCAGCCTCCCCCCGGTGGAAAAACTGTTTTTT. Its translation: CASSLPPVEKLFF. The chain uses TRBV7-2 and TRBJ1-4; D is unclear. CDR3 length: 13 amino acids. Trimming pared 5 bases from V and 8 bases from J, leaving 12 bases between. CDR1 and CDR2 from the germline V gene are SGHTA and FQGNSA.

A single count supports this clone. V usage is TRBV18 and J usage is TRBJ2-5, with TRBD1 identical over 8 bases. The CDR3 is 15 amino acids. V shed 3 bases and J 4 bases; nucleotides not matched to a gene: 7. CDR1 is KGHSH, CDR2 LQKENI, per germline. The CDR3 nucleotides are TGTGCCAGCTCACCTGGACAGGGACGGGGAGAGACCCAGTACTTC. Translated: CASSPGQGRGETQYF.

This chain connects TRBV5-1 to TRBJ1-2, with D possibly being TRBD1 (6 bases). Germline CDR1 is SGHRS and CDR2 is YFSETQ. The length of the CDR3 is 12 residues. The ends were cut back, 4 bases at V and 5 bases at J, with 9 bases in the middle. The CDR3 region is CASSDRLYGYTF. The CDR3 DNA sequence: TGCGCCAGCAGCGACAGGTTATATGGCTACACCTTC.

The rearrangement uses TRBV7-2 and TRBJ2-2; D perhaps matches TRBD2 (6 bases). Germline V gene sequence: CDR1 SGHTA, CDR2 FQGNSA. Trimming removed 2 bases at V and 1 base at J, with 17 bases between. This CDR3 contains 18 residues. The CDR3 loop is CASSLSVLGLGNTGELFF. CDR3 nucleotides: TGTGCCAGCAGCTTAAGTGTGTTGGGACTCGGGAACACCGGGGAGCTGTTTTTT.

The chain's CDR3 is CASSYGGQGGNQPQHF. The CDR3 DNA is TGTGCCAGCAGTTACGGTGGACAGGGTGGCAATCAGCCCCAGCATTTT. The chain recombines TRBV6-6 with TRBJ1-5; 8 bases align to TRBD1. The CDR3 loop spans 16 amino acids. J lost 2 bases, V lost 2 bases, and 5 bases had no gene match. Per germline, CDR1 MNHNY and CDR2 SVGAGI (reference sequence).

This chain connects TRBV6-5 to TRBJ2-7, with no clear D. V lost 4 bases to trimming and J lost 2 bases, with 9 bases between them. Per germline, CDR1 MNHEY and CDR2 SVGAGI. The CDR3 consists of 13 residues. CDR3 in amino acids: CASSSHSTYEQYF. CDR3 nucleotides: TGTGCCAGCAGTTCCCACAGCACCTACGAGCAGTACTTC.

The chain combines TRBV5-1 with TRBJ1-2; no reliable D call. Germline assignment: CDR1 SGHRS and CDR2 YFSETQ. The V and J ends lost 2 bases and 8 bases respectively, with 13 bases between them. The CDR3 covers 13 residues. This CDR3 reads CASSFGLGGGYTF. The CDR3 bases are TGCGCCAGCAGCTTTGGTCTTGGTGGCGGCTACACCTTC.

DNA of the CDR3: TGTGCCACCAAGACTAGCGGGATAAACACCGGGGAGCTGTTTTTT. The encoded protein is CATKTSGINTGELFF. The chain has TRBV5-4 and TRBJ2-2, with 11 bases lining up with TRBD2. V shed 9 bases, J shed 2 bases, and the junction held 6 bases outside the gene matches. The CDR3 loop spans 15 amino acids. Germline V gene data show CDR1 as SGHNT and CDR2 as YYREEE (reference sequence).

The V call is TRBV5-1, the J call TRBJ2-7, with 7 bases matching TRBD1. Germline CDR1 is SGHRS and CDR2 is YFSETQ. The CDR3 has 14 amino acids. Germline trimming cut 2 bases from V and 6 bases from J; bases unmatched to any gene: 8. The CDR3: CASSLSGTVAEQYF. In nucleotides, the CDR3 is TGCGCCAGCAGCTTATCCGGGACAGTAGCCGAGCAGTACTTC.

This chain joins TRBV5-1 and TRBJ2-7; D call uncertain. From germline, CDR1 is SGHRS and CDR2 YFSETQ. Trimming cost V 1 base and J 2 bases, with 7 bases left between them. This CDR3 region has 13 residues. CDR3 nucleotides: TGCGCCAGCAGCTTGACAGTTCCCTACGAGCAGTACTTC. As protein: CASSLTVPYEQYF. The whole variable domain, filled in from reference TRBV5-1 and TRBJ2-7, reads KAGVTQTPRYLIKTRGQQVTLSCSPISGHRSVSWYQQTPGQGLQFLFEYFSETQRNKGNFPGRFSGRQFSNSRSEMNVSTLELGDSALYLCASSLTVPYEQYFGPGTRLTVT.